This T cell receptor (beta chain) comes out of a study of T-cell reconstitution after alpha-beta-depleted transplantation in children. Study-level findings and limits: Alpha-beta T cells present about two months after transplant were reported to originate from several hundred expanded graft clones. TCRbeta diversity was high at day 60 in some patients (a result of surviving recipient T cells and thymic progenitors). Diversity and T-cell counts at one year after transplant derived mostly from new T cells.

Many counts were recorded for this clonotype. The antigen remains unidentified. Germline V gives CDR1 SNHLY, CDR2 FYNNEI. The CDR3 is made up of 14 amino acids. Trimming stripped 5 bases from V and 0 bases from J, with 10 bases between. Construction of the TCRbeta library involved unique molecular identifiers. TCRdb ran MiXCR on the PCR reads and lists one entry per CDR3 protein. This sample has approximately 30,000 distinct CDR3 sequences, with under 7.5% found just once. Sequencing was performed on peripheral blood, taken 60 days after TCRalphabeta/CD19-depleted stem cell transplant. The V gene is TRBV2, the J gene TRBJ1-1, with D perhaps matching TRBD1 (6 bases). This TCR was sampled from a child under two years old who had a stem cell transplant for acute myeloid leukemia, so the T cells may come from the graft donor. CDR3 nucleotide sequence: TGTGCCAGCAGTCTAGGACAGATGAACACTGAAGCTTTCTTT. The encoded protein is CASSLGQMNTEAFF.